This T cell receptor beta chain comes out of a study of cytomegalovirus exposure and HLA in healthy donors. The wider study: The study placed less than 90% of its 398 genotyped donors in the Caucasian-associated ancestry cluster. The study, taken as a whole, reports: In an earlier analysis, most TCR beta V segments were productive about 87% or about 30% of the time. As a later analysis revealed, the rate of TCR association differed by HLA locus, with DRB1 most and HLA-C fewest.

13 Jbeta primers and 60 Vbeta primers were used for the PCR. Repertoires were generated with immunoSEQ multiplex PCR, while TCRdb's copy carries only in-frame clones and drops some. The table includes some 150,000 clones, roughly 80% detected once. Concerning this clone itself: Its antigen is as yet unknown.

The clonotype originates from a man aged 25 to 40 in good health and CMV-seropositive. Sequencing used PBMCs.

CDR3 sequence reads: CASTKRGPNYGYTF. The CDR3 DNA sequence: TGTGCCAGCACCAAAAGAGGGCCCAACTATGGCTACACCTTC. This sequence joins TRBV6-6 and TRBJ1-2; D gene uncertain. The V end lost 7 bases, the J end lost 2 bases, and 14 bases lay between the germline ends. In germline, CDR1 is MNHNY, CDR2 SVGAGI (reference sequence). This CDR3 has 14 amino acids.